Sequencing of this TCR beta chain was carried out in a study of Graves' ophthalmopathy and Graves' hyperthyroidism. In the study overall: Peripheral blood collection took place at initial diagnosis, before any treatment.

Excluded were patients with other autoimmune diseases, uncontrolled infections, pregnancy or lactation. Study observations and caveats: A classifier, a 13-signature model, separated ophthalmopathy from stable hyperthyroidism with 87.88% sensitivity and over 70% specificity.

The CDR3 sequence is 14 residues long. Germline V gives CDR1 MDHEN, CDR2 SYDVKM. V was shortened by 5 bases and J by 4 bases, with 12 bases between the two germline ends. The table lists this clonotype with many counts. Its specificity is unknown. TCR beta CDR3 amplification used RNA transcripts. Second-round multiplex PCR came after first-round RT-PCR with HTBI primers. One entry per CDR3 protein, called by TCRdb with MiXCR from the multiplex PCR reads. This table holds 210,000 or so distinct CDR3 sequences, over 25% found once. The sequence derives from a man aged 50 or older with Graves' ophthalmopathy. V and J are TRBV28 and TRBJ1-3; D is unclear. The sequenced material came from peripheral blood. CDR3 bases: TGTGCCAGCAGTCGGGCCGCGACGGGAAACACCATATATTTT. Translation: CASSRAATGNTIYF. The full variable domain, completed using reference TRBV28 and TRBJ1-3, is DVKVTQSSRYLVKRTGEKVFLECVQDMDHENMFWYRQDPGLGLRLIYFSYDVKMKEKGDIPEGYSVSREKKERFSLILESASTNQTSMYLCASSRAATGNTIYFGEGSWLTVV.